The clone carrying this T cell receptor beta chain was seen only a few times. Its target is unknown. The CDR3 contains 15 residues. Germline V gene lookup returns CDR1 MNHNS and CDR2 SASEGT. Trimming pared 10 bases from V and 1 base from J, leaving 16 bases between. Treatment meaning: roughly 11-day PBMC culture with coronavirus spike peptide pools or control peptides (ViraFEST assay). Researchers collected the unexposed donor's CD4+ T cells before the COVID-19 pandemic (2011-2018). Cultures used under 2.5 million PBMCs per well, 10 IU/ml IL-2 and about 9.9 ug/ml peptides. A half-volume replacement of the medium with fresh IL-2 medium was performed on days 3 and 7. Cultured CD4+ T-cell DNA underwent Oncomine TCR Beta short-read sequencing. Genomic DNA was isolated from CD4+ T cells that had been cultured. From the PCR reads, TCRdb called clonotypes with MiXCR, one entry per CDR3 protein. Of some 7,600 distinct CDR3 sequences in the sample, around a third were seen once.

This specimen belongs to a study of vaccination and CD4 T cells after COVID-19. Overall study: Investigators stimulated cells with overlapping spike peptides drawn from SARS-CoV-2, HCoV-NL63, HCoV-OC43 and HCoV-229E.

The rearrangement joins TRBV6-1 to TRBJ2-2, with D possibly called TRBD1 or TRBD2 (5 bases each). The sequence came from a human donor in good health. Sequencing was done on a sample of CD4+ T cells from blood, cultured in vitro. The CDR3: CATNRGAGNTGELFF. In DNA, the CDR3 is TGTGCCACTAATAGGGGAGCCGGGAACACCGGGGAGCTGTTTTTT.